This record looks at one T cell receptor beta chain sequence and its context. The same CDR3 can be traced to other DNA sequences in this sample. This sample is drawn from a study of blood T cell repertoires in COVID-19. The overall study: Samples representing acute and convalescent COVID-19 were sourced from the United States, Italy and Spain. Sample material is recorded as cDNA or gDNA derived from T cells, B-cell-depleted T cells, or PBMCs.

CDR1 is KGHDR, CDR2 SFDVKD, per germline. J gave up 0 bases and V 3 bases, and 3 bases lay outside the gene matches. The CDR3 runs 15 residues. As processed by the authors: It was from reference gene primer amplification that nucleated cell counts were estimated. Data came from immunoSEQ multiplex PCR; TCRdb stores just in-frame clones and leaves some out. V and J calls and clone size come straight from that table; D and trimming were deduced from the DNA. Of about 300,000 clones in the sample, around four fifths were seen once. The V gene is TRBV24-1, the J gene TRBJ2-5; TRBD1 agrees at 7 bases. The source is a woman in her 50s with acute or convalescent COVID-19. The sample comprised peripheral blood. CDR3 sequence (DNA): TGTGCCACCAGTGATCCGGGGACAGACCAAGAGACCCAGTACTTC. Protein: CATSDPGTDQETQYF.